The 4 T cell receptor beta chains listed next were all sequenced from one sample in a study of PD-1 blockade in classical Hodgkin lymphoma. Generated by immunoSEQ multiplex PCR, the TCRdb table keeps only in-frame clones and is missing some. The sample yields under 40,000 clones, 77% seen once. The time point here: cycle 4 day 1 (C4D1), after less than seven weeks of nivolumab. Relapse was seen in all patients after autologous stem cell transplantation, and brentuximab vedotin exposure was variable. Specimen: peripheral blood mononuclear cells (PBMCs), collected before the fourth cycle of nivolumab. These receptors were collected from a human donor with classical Hodgkin lymphoma.

The chain couples TRBV4-1 to TRBJ1-1, with D possibly being TRBD1 (6 bases). CDR1 MGHRA and CDR2 YSYEKL come from the germline V gene. Between the trimmed V and J ends, which lost 0 bases and 5 bases, there was a span of 16 bases. This CDR3 contains 16 residues. CDR3 coding DNA: TGCGCCAGCAGCCAAGACCGGGGTAGGGGGAAAACTGAAGCTTTCTTT. This translates into CASSQDRGRGKTEAFF.

This sequence joins TRBV28 and TRBJ2-4; perhaps TRBD2 as D (6 bases). Per the germline V gene, CDR1 is MDHEN and CDR2 is SYDVKM. V dropped 6 bases and J dropped 1 base, with 13 bases sitting between them. This CDR3 is built from 15 residues. The CDR3 region has the DNA TGTGCCAGCAGCCGGCCACGGGGGGCCAAAAACATTCAGTACTTC. This sequence encodes CASSRPRGAKNIQYF.

The genes are TRBV7-2 and TRBJ2-7; 10 nucleotides match TRBD1. Germline V gives CDR1 SGHTA, CDR2 FQGNSA. CDR3 length: 14 amino acids. J was trimmed by 2 bases and V by 7 bases; bases with no gene match: 5. The CDR3 DNA follows: TGTGCCAGCACCCTCGGGACAGGGGCCTACGAGCAGTACTTC. Translated, it gives CASTLGTGAYEQYF.

The V gene is TRBV9, the J gene TRBJ2-5, with D possibly being TRBD2 (7 bases). Germline assignment: CDR1 SGDLS and CDR2 YYNGEE. V lost 4 bases to trimming and J lost 5 bases, with 15 bases between them. The CDR3 consists of 14 residues. The CDR3 DNA reads as TGTGCCAGCAGCCCTACTAGCGACAGGGAGACCCAGTACTTC. Amino acids: CASSPTSDRETQYF.